This TCR beta chain was documented in a study of T cells in Graves' hyperthyroidism and ophthalmopathy. Using RNA transcripts as the source, TCR beta CDR3 regions were amplified. The study used the HTBI primer set for a first-round RT-PCR of the TCR CDR3. TCRdb reanalysed the multiplex PCR reads using MiXCR and keeps one entry per CDR3 protein. The sample records roughly 710,000 distinct CDR3 sequences, under 45% being singletons. Exclusions: uncontrolled infection, other autoimmune disease, pregnancy, lactation. PBMCs came from 9 to 10 ml fresh peripheral blood. Study conclusions and caveats: Blood also contained most expanded thyroid clonotypes above 0.001.

V was cut by 3 bases and J by 1 base, with 15 bases left in between. This CDR3 is 16 amino acids long. Germline CDR1 is LNHDA and CDR2 is SQIVND (reference sequence). As regards this clonotype: The antigen is unknown.

Material: blood. The TCR originated in a woman between 35 and 50 years old with Graves' hyperthyroidism. V usage is TRBV19 and J usage is TRBJ2-5; a possible D gene is TRBD2 (6 bases). The CDR3 loop reads CASSMKDYRFQETQYF. CDR3 in DNA: TGTGCCAGTAGTATGAAGGACTATCGTTTCCAAGAGACCCAGTACTTC.